Below, 25 T cell receptor beta chains from the same sample are listed, as sequenced in a study of CDR3 diversity in severe acne. TCRdb re-called the PCR reads through MiXCR, storing one row per CDR3 protein. The sample lists more than 70,000 distinct CDR3 sequences, roughly 52% occurring once. The material sequenced was blood. These receptor sequences come from a male donor in good health, serving as a control.

This chain joins TRBV2 and TRBJ2-7, with 10 bases identical to TRBD2. The end of the DNA is better explained by TRBJ2-1, so the J call may be wrong. Germline V gene data show CDR1 as SNHLY and CDR2 as FYNNEI. The CDR3 is 19 amino acids. Here the CDR3 reads CASRGGNSGRPRSYNEQFF. The CDR3 DNA is TGTGCCAGCAGGGGAGGTAATAGCGGGAGGCCGCGCTCCTACAATGAGCAGTTCTTC.

On this clonotype: A single base separates this from a much larger clone, so it may be a read error. J is TRBJ1-2 and V is TRBV10-3; a weak D match, TRBD1 (5 bases). The CDR3 is 14 amino acids. V gave up 4 bases and J gave up 4 bases, with 13 bases separating them. The V gene's germline CDR1 is ENHRY and CDR2 SYGVKD. The chain's CDR3 is CAISAKQEVYGYTF. CDR3 nucleotide sequence: TGTGCCATCAGTGCGAAACAGGAGGTCTATGGCTACACCTTC.

This chain joins TRBV6-6 and TRBJ2-5; tentatively, D is TRBD1 (6 bases). Germline V gives CDR1 MNHNY, CDR2 SVGAGI (reference sequence). The CDR3 loop spans 12 amino acids. The V end was cut by 8 bases, the J end by 2 bases, with 9 bases between. DNA of the CDR3: TGTGCCAGCCGGGACACGCAAGAGACCCAGTACTTC. It yields the protein CASRDTQETQYF.

V and J are TRBV5-5 and TRBJ2-7; weak D call: TRBD2 (5 bases). The CDR3 is 14 amino acids. Looked up from germline, CDR1 is SGHKS and CDR2 is YYEKEE (reference sequence). Trimming removed 3 bases from V and 7 bases from J, with 17 bases in between. CDR3 amino acids: CASSYTLEALEQYF. CDR3 nucleotide sequence: TGTGCCAGCAGCTACACTCTGGAGGCGCTGGAGCAGTACTTC.

J is TRBJ1-6 and V is TRBV10-3; D uncertain. V was pared by 10 bases and J by 6 bases, with 19 bases between. Germline CDR1 is ENHRY and CDR2 is SYGVKD. The CDR3 has 15 amino acids. For the CDR3, the DNA is TGTGCCAGCAGCCTACGGCCGCACCTTAATTCACCCCTCCACTTT. It is translated as CASSLRPHLNSPLHF.

The chain carries TRBV6-5 and TRBJ1-2; D gene unclear. The CDR3 contains 13 residues. V gave up 4 bases and J gave up 3 bases, with 9 bases separating them. The germline gives CDR1 MNHEY, CDR2 SVGAGI. The CDR3 DNA is TGTGCCAGCAGTTCCCTCGGGGACTATGGCTACACCTTC. Translating it yields CASSSLGDYGYTF.

This clonotype was observed once. The chain uses TRBV7-6 and TRBJ2-1; 10 bases fit TRBD2. V was pared by 5 bases and J by 7 bases, with 5 bases of the junction left unmatched. Germline V gene lookup returns CDR1 SGHVS and CDR2 FNYEAQ. This CDR3 has 14 amino acids. Here the CDR3 reads CASSPSGGWNEQFF. DNA for the CDR3: TGTGCCAGCAGCCCTAGCGGGGGTTGGAATGAGCAGTTCTTC. Supplemented by reference TRBV7-6 and TRBJ2-1, the full variable domain reads GAGVSQSPRYKVTKRGQDVALRCDPISGHVSLYWYRQALGQGPEFLTYFNYEAQQDKSGLPNDRFSAERPEGSISTLTIQRTEQRDSAMYRCASSPSGGWNEQFFGPGTRLTVL.

The CDR3 DNA is TGTGCCAGCAGCGTGGGGACTAGCATCTACGAGCAGTACTTC. It encodes CASSVGTSIYEQYF. V gene TRBV9 combines with J gene TRBJ2-7; TRBD2 aligns across 9 bases. Losses at the gene ends were 2 bases for V and 3 bases for J; bases not matched to a gene: 3. This CDR3 has 14 amino acids. Germline V lookup: CDR1 SGDLS, CDR2 YYNGEE. Looking up the rest from reference TRBV9 and TRBJ2-7 gives the full variable domain: DSGVTQTPKHLITATGQRVTLRCSPRSGDLSVYWYQQSLDQGLQFLIQYYNGEERAKGNILERFSAQQFPDLHSELNLSSLELGDSALYFCASSVGTSIYEQYFGPGTRLTVT.

The genes are TRBV12-3 or TRBV12-4 and TRBJ1-5; 9 nucleotides line up with TRBD1. CDR3 length equals 17 residues. Trimming took 6 bases from V and 6 from J; bases not matched to a gene: 15. This CDR3 is CASSATRGQGPPQPQHF. The CDR3 DNA reads TGTGCCAGCAGCGCCACCCGGGGACAGGGCCCACCTCAGCCCCAGCATTTT.

V gene TRBV20-1 combines with J gene TRBJ2-5, with 15 positions matching TRBD2. V dropped 0 bases and J dropped 2; count of bases not matched to a gene: 4. Germline-derived CDR1 and CDR2 are DFQATT and SNEGSKA (reference sequence). The CDR3 length is 17 residues. The CDR3 DNA reads as TGCAGTGCTAGAGATACCGGACTAGCGGGGGGGCAAGAGACCCAGTACTTC. This translates into CSARDTGLAGGQETQYF.

The chain employs TRBV5-1 and TRBJ2-1; TRBD2 agrees at 10 bases. CDR1 is SGHRS and CDR2 is YFSETQ in the germline V gene. Trimming at V came to 3 bases and at J to 9 bases, leaving 9 bases not matched to a gene. This CDR3 is 15 amino acids long. The CDR3 loop is CASSYDLAGGGEQFF. In nucleotides, the CDR3 is TGCGCCAGCAGCTATGACTTAGCGGGGGGAGGTGAGCAGTTCTTC. The variable domain in full, completed from reference TRBV5-1 and TRBJ2-1, reads KAGVTQTPRYLIKTRGQQVTLSCSPISGHRSVSWYQQTPGQGLQFLFEYFSETQRNKGNFPGRFSGRQFSNSRSEMNVSTLELGDSALYLCASSYDLAGGGEQFFGPGTRLTVL.

This clonotype occurred many times. The rearrangement uses TRBV3-1 and TRBJ1-6; D perhaps matches TRBD1 (5 bases). Germline V gene sequence: CDR1 LGHDT, CDR2 YNNKEL (reference sequence). The germline V and J ends were trimmed by 4 bases and 2 bases, with 12 bases remaining between them. The CDR3 runs 16 residues. The CDR3 spells CASSRDFGAYNSPLHF. CDR3 nucleotides: TGTGCCAGCAGCCGGGACTTTGGGGCCTATAATTCACCCCTCCACTTT. The whole variable domain, filled in from reference TRBV3-1 and TRBJ1-6, reads DTAVSQTPKYLVTQMGNDKSIKCEQNLGHDTMYWYKQDSKKFLKIMFSYNNKELIINETVPNRFSPKSPDKAHLNLHINSLELGDSAVYFCASSRDFGAYNSPLHFGNGTRLTVT.

V is TRBV30 and J is TRBJ1-4; the match to TRBD1 covers 8 bases. V gave up 3 bases and J gave up 7 bases; unmatched junction bases: 1. The CDR3 length is 12 residues. Looked up from germline, CDR1 is GTSNPN and CDR2 is SVGIG (reference sequence). In DNA form, the CDR3 reads TGTGCCTGGAGGGGACAGGTTGAAAAACTGTTTTTT. It translates to CAWRGQVEKLFF.

The chain carries TRBV25-1 and TRBJ1-5; the match to TRBD1 covers 8 bases. The ends lost 1 base at V and 11 bases at J; junction bases unmatched: 10. This CDR3 has 15 amino acids. Germline CDR1 and CDR2: MGHDK and SYGVNS. The CDR3 spells CASSEWAGGRETQHF. DNA for the CDR3: TGTGCCAGCAGTGAATGGGCAGGGGGCCGAGAGACCCAGCATTTT.

This clonotype has more than one count but fewer than ten. The rearrangement joins TRBV2 to TRBJ1-1; D is ambiguous. The CDR3 is made up of 14 amino acids. V was trimmed by 6 bases and J by 7 bases, leaving 18 bases between them. Germline CDR1 reads SNHLY; CDR2 reads FYNNEI. The chain's CDR3 is CASSRFLGTVEAFF. The CDR3 DNA follows: TGTGCCAGCAGCCGGTTTTTGGGTACTGTTGAAGCTTTCTTT. The variable domain in full, with the rest retrieved from reference TRBV2 and TRBJ1-1, is EPEVTQTPSHQVTQMGQEVILRCVPISNHLYFYWYRQILGQKVEFLVSFYNNEISEKSEIFDDQFSVERPDGSNFTLKIRSTKLEDSAMYFCASSRFLGTVEAFFGQGTRLTVV.

This sequence joins TRBV29-1 and TRBJ2-7; 7 bases line up with TRBD2. The CDR3 contains 16 residues. CDR1 is SQVTM, CDR2 ANQGSEA, per germline. V shed 1 base, J shed 1 base, and the junction held 10 bases outside the gene matches. CDR3 nucleotide sequence: TGCAGCGTTGAAGGGGTGCGGGCTAGCGGATCCTACGAGCAGTACTTC. Residues: CSVEGVRASGSYEQYF.

The CDR3 loop is CASSPGRGGELFF. The CDR3 region has the DNA TGTGCCAGCAGCCCCGGACGAGGCGGGGAGCTGTTTTTT. V gene TRBV7-9 combines with J gene TRBJ2-2; no definite D call. Trimming pared 5 bases from V and 7 bases from J, leaving 11 bases between. The CDR3 consists of 13 residues. CDR1 and CDR2 from the germline V gene are SEHNR and FQNEAQ (reference sequence).

This chain links TRBV7-3 with TRBJ1-4; D is unresolved. Deletions cut 8 bases from V and 0 bases from J, with 10 bases between. This CDR3 contains 14 residues. Germline values: CDR1 SGHTA, CDR2 FQGTGA. CDR3 protein: CASLLGTTNEKLFF. CDR3 nucleotides: TGTGCCAGCTTACTCGGGACAACTAATGAAAAACTGTTTTTT.

A word on this clonotype: The germline gene is not matched at one end of the junction; a read error may be the cause. The chain employs TRBV2 and TRBJ1-1; no firm D call. Germline CDR1 and CDR2: SNHLY and FYNNEI. The CDR3 length is 14 residues. The CDR3 is CASSEREENTEAPF. CDR3 nucleotide sequence: TGTGCCAGCAGTGAGCGGGAGGAGAACACTGAAGCTCCCTTT.

This clonotype appeared a single time. This chain connects TRBV6-4 to TRBJ2-3, with TRBD2 matching over 8 bases. Germline lookup yields CDR1 MRHNA and CDR2 SNTAGT. CDR3 size: 15 residues. The V and J ends lost 6 bases and 0 bases, in that order; junction bases with no gene match: 5. In DNA, the CDR3 is TGTGCCAGCAGGCCGATAGCGGGAAGCACAGATACGCAGTATTTT. It specifies CASRPIAGSTDTQYF.

With respect to this clonotype: A much more abundant neighbour one base away suggests this may be a read error. The rearrangement links TRBV12-3 or TRBV12-4 to TRBJ1-5, with D maybe TRBD1 (6 bases). The germline V and J ends were trimmed by 6 bases and 3 bases, with 18 bases remaining between them. The CDR3 spans 16 residues. The CDR3 spells CASRFNYGQPNQPQHF. As DNA, the CDR3 is TGTGCCAGCAGATTCAACTACGGACAGCCCAATCAGCCCCAGCATTTT.

The chain carries TRBV7-9 and TRBJ2-7, with 7 nucleotides matching TRBD2. The CDR3 extends over 20 amino acids. Germline-derived CDR1 and CDR2 are SEHNR and FQNEAQ (reference sequence). V shed 1 base and J 1 base; nucleotides not matched to a gene: 19. CDR3 sequence reads: CASSLVEWGRGRESSYEQYF. The CDR3 DNA reads as TGTGCCAGCAGCTTAGTCGAATGGGGTCGTGGGAGGGAGTCATCCTACGAGCAGTACTTC.

The chain links TRBV7-2 to TRBJ1-5; 10 bases align to TRBD1. From germline, CDR1 is SGHTA and CDR2 FQGNSA. The length of the CDR3 is 16 residues. V lost 1 base, J lost 5 bases, and 5 bases stayed unmatched. The CDR3 nucleotides are TGTGCCAGCAGCTTAGAGGGACAGGGGCAACATCAGCCCCAGCATTTT. This gives the protein CASSLEGQGQHQPQHF.

This clonotype was seen repeatedly, ten times or more. This may be a read error: a much more frequent sequence differs by one nucleotide. The genes are TRBV18 and TRBJ1-1; 10 bases align to TRBD1. The V gene's germline CDR1 is KGHSH and CDR2 LQKENI. J gave up 5 bases and V 1 base, and 4 bases lay outside the gene matches. The CDR3 is made up of 15 amino acids. The CDR3 is CASSPRQGATTEAFF. The DNA of the CDR3 is TGTGCCAGCTCACCACGACAGGGGGCAACGACTGAAGCTTTCTTT.

This clonotype was counted a few times. The genes are TRBV10-3 and TRBJ2-7; no clear D gene. Trimming took off 4 bases at V and 5 bases at J, with 9 bases between the two ends. The CDR3 is 12 residues long. Germline loops: CDR1 ENHRY, CDR2 SYGVKD. The chain's CDR3 is CAISAGGHEQYF. The CDR3, as DNA: TGTGCCATCAGTGCGGGTGGCCACGAGCAGTACTTC.